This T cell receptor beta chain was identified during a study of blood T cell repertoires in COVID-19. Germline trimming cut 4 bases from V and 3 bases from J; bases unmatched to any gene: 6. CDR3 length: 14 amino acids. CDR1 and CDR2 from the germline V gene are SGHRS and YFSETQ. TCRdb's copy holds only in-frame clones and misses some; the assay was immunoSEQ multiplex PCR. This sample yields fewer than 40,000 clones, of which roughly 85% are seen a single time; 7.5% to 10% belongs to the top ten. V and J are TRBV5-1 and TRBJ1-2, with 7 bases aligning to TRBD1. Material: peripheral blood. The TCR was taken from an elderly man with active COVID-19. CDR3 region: CASSPQGVDYGYTF. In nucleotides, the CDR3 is TGCGCCAGCAGCCCGCAGGGGGTAGACTATGGCTACACCTTC.